The entry below describes one T cell receptor (beta chain). What it binds is not known. Clones were read by immunoSEQ multiplex PCR, and TCRdb kept only the in-frame ones, dropping some. The data contain about 380,000 clones, 83% of them singletons. The data belong to a study of Ad26.COV2.S vaccination and SARS-CoV-2 variants. Study background: This donor came from the COV1001 trial of Ad26.COV2.S. Study conclusions and caveats: Spike-specific TCR breadth in vaccine recipients exceeded that seen in placebo recipients.

Treatment: 15 to 20 received Ad26.COV2.S at low or high dose, single or two shots; roughly 5 received placebo; per-sample allocation not given. Material that was analyzed had been drawn on day 63 after the first vaccine or placebo injection. An 18-55-year-old adult in Boston served as donor. Germline-derived CDR1 and CDR2 are SGHDN and FVKESK. The CDR3 has 16 amino acids. The ends lost 3 bases at V and 6 bases at J; junction bases unmatched: 9. The sequence came from a person between 18 and 60 years old who received the Ad26.COV2.S COVID-19 vaccine or a placebo. This specimen was peripheral blood, taken in a trial of Ad26.COV2.S vaccine versus placebo. The J gene is TRBJ2-1, the V gene TRBV14; TRBD2 agrees at 9 bases. The CDR3 DNA sequence: TGTGCCAGCAGCCACCTTAGCGGGAGAAGTAGCAATGAGCAGTTCTTC. Translating gives CASSHLSGRSSNEQFF. Complete variable domain (other parts from reference TRBV14 and TRBJ2-1): EAGVTQFPSHSVIEKGQTVTLRCDPISGHDNLYWYRRVMGKEIKFLLHFVKESKQDESGMPNNRFLAERTGGTYSTLKVQPAELEDSGVYFCASSHLSGRSSNEQFFGPGTRLTVL.